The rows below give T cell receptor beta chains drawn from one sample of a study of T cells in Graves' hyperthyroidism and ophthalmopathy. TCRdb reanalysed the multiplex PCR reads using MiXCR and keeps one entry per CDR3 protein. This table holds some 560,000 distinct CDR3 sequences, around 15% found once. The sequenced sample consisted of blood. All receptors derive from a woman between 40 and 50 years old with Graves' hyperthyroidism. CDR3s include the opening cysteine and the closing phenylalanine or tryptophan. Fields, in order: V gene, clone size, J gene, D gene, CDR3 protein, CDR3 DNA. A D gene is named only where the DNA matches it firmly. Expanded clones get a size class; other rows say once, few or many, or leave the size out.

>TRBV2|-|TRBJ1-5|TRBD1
CASRNGQGPEHF
TGTGCCAGCAGAAATGGACAGGGGCCGGAGCATTTT
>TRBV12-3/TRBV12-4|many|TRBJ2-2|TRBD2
CASKVGSGSITGELFF
TGTGCCAGCAAGGTCGGAAGCGGGAGTATCACCGGGGAGCTGTTTTTT
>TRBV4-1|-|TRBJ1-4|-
CASSQELDSEKLFF
TGCGCCAGCAGCCAAGAGTTGGACAGTGAAAAACTGTTTTTT
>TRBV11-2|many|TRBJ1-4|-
CASSLSISGIREKLFF
TGTGCCAGCAGCTTAAGTATTTCAGGAATCCGGGAAAAACTGTTTTTT
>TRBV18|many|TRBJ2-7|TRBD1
CASSLAGTAYEQYF
TGTGCCAGCTCGCTAGCCGGGACAGCCTACGAGCAGTACTTC
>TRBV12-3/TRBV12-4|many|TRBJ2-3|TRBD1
CASSLAQGATDMQYF
TGTGCCAGCAGTTTAGCGCAGGGGGCAACAGATATGCAGTATTTT
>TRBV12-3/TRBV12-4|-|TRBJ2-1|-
CASNGGRIFGNEQFF
TGTGCCAGCAACGGGGGGCGAATATTTGGCAATGAGCAGTTCTTC
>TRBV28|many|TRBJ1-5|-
CASSLRAEINQPQHF
TGTGCCAGCAGTTTAAGGGCAGAGATCAATCAGCCCCAGCATTTT
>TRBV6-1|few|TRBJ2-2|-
CASTEANTGELFF
TGTGCCAGCACGGAGGCGAACACCGGGGAGCTGTTTTTT
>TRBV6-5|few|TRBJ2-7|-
CASSYTGTSYEQYF
TGTGCCAGCAGTTACACGGGGACCTCCTACGAGCAGTACTTC
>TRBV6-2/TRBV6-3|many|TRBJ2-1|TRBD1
CASSDDRDEQFF
TGTGCCAGCAGTGACGACAGGGATGAGCAGTTCTTC
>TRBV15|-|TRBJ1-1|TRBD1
CATSKIGQVNTEAFF
TGTGCCACCAGCAAAATTGGACAGGTGAACACTGAAGCTTTCTTT
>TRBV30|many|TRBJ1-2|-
CAWSPSLQQGMEHGYTF
TGTGCCTGGAGTCCCTCACTCCAACAGGGCATGGAGCATGGCTACACCTTC
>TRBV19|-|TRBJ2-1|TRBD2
CASRPIGTSGHEQFF
TGTGCCAGTAGGCCCATCGGGACTAGCGGACATGAGCAGTTCTTC
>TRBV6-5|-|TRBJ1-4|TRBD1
CASSYVGQGDEKLFF
TGTGCCAGCAGTTATGTGGGACAGGGAGATGAAAAACTGTTTTTT
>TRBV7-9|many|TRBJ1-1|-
CASSLGAHTEAFF
TGTGCCAGCAGCTTGGGGGCGCACACTGAAGCTTTCTTT
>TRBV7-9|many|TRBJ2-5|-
CASMSGAYETQYF
TGTGCCAGCATGTCGGGGGCCTACGAGACCCAGTACTTC
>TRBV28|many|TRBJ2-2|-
CASSKNRVGTGELFF
TGTGCCAGCAGCAAGAACAGGGTCGGCACCGGGGAGCTGTTTTTT
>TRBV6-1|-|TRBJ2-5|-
CASRQGKQETQYF
TGTGCCAGCAGACAGGGAAAACAAGAGACCCAGTACTTC
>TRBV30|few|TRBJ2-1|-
CAWSRNSFNEQFF
TGTGCCTGGAGTAGGAACTCGTTCAATGAGCAGTTCTTC
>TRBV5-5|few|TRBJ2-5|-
CASSLWTVGETQYF
TGTGCCAGCAGCTTATGGACAGTCGGGGAGACCCAGTACTTC
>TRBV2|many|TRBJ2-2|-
CASSGSMNTGELFF
TGTGCCAGCTCTGGGTCTATGAACACCGGGGAGCTGTTTTTT
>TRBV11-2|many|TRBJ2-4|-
CASSTGETAKNIQYF
TGTGCCAGCAGCACTGGGGAGACAGCCAAAAACATTCAGTACTTC
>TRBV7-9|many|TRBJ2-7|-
CASSLTTQGGEQYF
TGTGCCAGCAGCTTGACGACACAGGGTGGAGAGCAGTACTTC
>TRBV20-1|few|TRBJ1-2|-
CSASRTEGYTF
TGCAGTGCATCAAGGACCGAGGGCTACACCTTC
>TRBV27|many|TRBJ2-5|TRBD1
CASSLGDGTGGETQYF
TGTGCCAGCAGTTTAGGTGACGGGACAGGGGGAGAGACCCAGTACTTC
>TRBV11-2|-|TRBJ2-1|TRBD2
CASSYSGDGQFF
TGTGCCAGCAGCTATAGCGGGGACGGGCAGTTCTTC
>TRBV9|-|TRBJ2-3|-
CASSVDTYTDTQYF
TGTGCCAGCAGCGTAGACACCTACACAGATACGCAGTATTTT
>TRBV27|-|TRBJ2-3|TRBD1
CASTRTGGTDTQYF
TGTGCCAGCACCCGGACAGGGGGCACAGATACGCAGTATTTT
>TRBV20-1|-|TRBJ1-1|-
CSAFISGTNKAFF
TGCAGTGCTTTCATTTCCGGGACGAATAAAGCTTTCTTT
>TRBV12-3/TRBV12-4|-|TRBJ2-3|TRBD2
CASSPSPGLAGGADTQYF
TGTGCCAGCAGTCCCAGTCCCGGACTAGCGGGAGGGGCAGATACGCAGTATTTT
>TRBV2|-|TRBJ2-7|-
CACMVGESWTLRGESYEQYF
TGTGCCTGCATGGTGGGTGAGTCTTGGACCCTGAGAGGGGAGTCCTACGAGCAGTACTTC
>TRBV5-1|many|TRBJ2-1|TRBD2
CASSVRGRGNEQFF
TGCGCCAGCAGCGTCCGGGGGAGGGGCAATGAGCAGTTCTTC
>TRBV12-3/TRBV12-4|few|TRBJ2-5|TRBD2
CASRHGTSGRSSGETQYF
TGTGCCAGCAGACACGGGACTAGCGGGAGAAGTTCGGGGGAGACCCAGTACTTC
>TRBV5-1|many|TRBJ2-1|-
CASSLYSSGDEQFF
TGCGCCAGCAGCTTGTATTCCTCGGGGGATGAGCAGTTCTTC
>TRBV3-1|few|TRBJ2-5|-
CASSQGSRVPYF
TGTGCCAGCAGCCAGGGAAGCCGGGTTCCCTACTTC
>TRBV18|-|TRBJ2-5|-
CASSILTSSALETQYF
TGTGCCAGCTCCATATTAACTAGCTCGGCGTTGGAGACCCAGTACTTC
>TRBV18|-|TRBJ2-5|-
CASSPDSSKETQYF
TGTGCCAGCTCACCCGACAGTTCTAAAGAGACCCAGTACTTC
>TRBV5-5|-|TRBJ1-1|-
CASSAGGPGGTEAFF
TGTGCCAGCAGCGCTGGCGGTCCTGGGGGCACTGAAGCTTTCTTT
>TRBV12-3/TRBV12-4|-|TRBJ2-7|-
CASSQRIEQYF
TGTGCCAGCAGTCAGAGGATCGAGCAGTACTTC
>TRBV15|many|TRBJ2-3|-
CATSRAGSKTDTQYF
TGTGCCACCAGCAGAGCAGGGTCAAAGACAGATACGCAGTATTTT
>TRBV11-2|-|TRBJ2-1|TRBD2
CASSSAGGPYNEQFF
TGTGCCAGCAGCTCAGCGGGAGGACCCTACAATGAGCAGTTCTTC